This T cell receptor (beta chain) was sequenced in a study of beta chain features in type 1 diabetes. Notes on the study in general: For patients and controls alike, PCR might favor shorter templates to the same degree. The question left open here concerned HLA type influencing TCRB rearrangement.

CDR1 MNHEY and CDR2 SVGAGI come from the germline V gene. The CDR3 runs 16 residues. V was pared by 4 bases and J by 7 bases, with 11 bases of the junction left unmatched. Expressed TCRB transcripts were sequenced because the isolated RNA had all been reverse transcribed beforehand. TCRdb keeps only in-frame clones here, not all; method: immunoSEQ multiplex PCR. Counted here are 970,000 or so clones, 15% to 20% occurring once; the ten biggest clones make up 0.02% to 0.025%. This clone turned up a few times. Its antigen is undetermined. Sequenced: naive CD4+ T cells from blood. V is TRBV6-5 and J is TRBJ2-1; 9 bases are a match to TRBD1. This receptor was identified in a woman in her late teens or twenties in good health. The CDR3: CASSSLAGTGMNEQFF. CDR3 bases: TGTGCCAGCAGTTCCTTAGCCGGGACAGGGATGAATGAGCAGTTCTTC.